The 8 T cell receptor beta chains below come from one sample, sequenced in a study of T cell repertoires in cytomegalovirus infection. Each CDR3 protein gets one entry after TCRdb re-called the reads with MiXCR. In the table there are tens of thousands of distinct CDR3 sequences, 4% of which are singletons. Sequenced: PBMCs. The receptors shown here come from a human donor in good health (CMV status not recorded). Some clones in this sample may be carry-over from other donors' samples.

In this sample, this clonotype turned up many times. The chain carries TRBV3-1 and TRBJ1-3; D gene unclear. The CDR3 consists of 16 residues. Germline V gene sequence: CDR1 LGHDT, CDR2 YNNKEL (reference sequence). V was pared by 0 bases and J by 3 bases, with 12 bases between. CDR3 sequence reads: CASSQERELIGNTIYF. The CDR3 bases are TGTGCCAGCAGCCAAGAAAGAGAGTTGATTGGAAACACCATATATTTT.

This clonotype was recorded at least ten times. This chain links TRBV7-3 with TRBJ2-1; D gene uncertain. Trimming stripped 2 bases from V and 0 bases from J, with 8 bases between. Germline CDR1 reads SGHTA; CDR2 reads FQGTGA. The CDR3 has 15 amino acids. The CDR3 DNA sequence: TGTGCCAGCAGCTTAGACATCGCCTCCTACAATGAGCAGTTCTTC. Translation: CASSLDIASYNEQFF.

Many counts were recorded for this clonotype. The CDR3 DNA reads as TGTGCCAGCAGCTCCGAGACAAGCCAGGGGCCCCAGCATTTT. It encodes CASSSETSQGPQHF. The chain joins TRBV7-2 to TRBJ1-5, with D maybe TRBD1 (5 bases). Looked up from germline, CDR1 is SGHTA and CDR2 is FQGNSA. The CDR3 covers 14 residues. The V and J ends lost 4 bases and 9 bases respectively, with 16 bases between them.

This clonotype showed up many times. V is TRBV7-6 and J is TRBJ2-2, with 8 bases aligning to TRBD1. The CDR3 totals 16 residues. Trimming took 3 bases from V and 5 from J; bases not matched to a gene: 8. CDR1 and CDR2 from the germline V gene are SGHVS and FNYEAQ. This CDR3 is CASSFRTGSLTGELFF. CDR3 nucleotides: TGTGCCAGCAGCTTTCGGACAGGGTCCTTGACCGGGGAGCTGTTTTTT. The full variable domain, in which reference TRBV7-6 and TRBJ2-2 provide the parts outside the CDR3, is GAGVSQSPRYKVTKRGQDVALRCDPISGHVSLYWYRQALGQGPEFLTYFNYEAQQDKSGLPNDRFSAERPEGSISTLTIQRTEQRDSAMYRCASSFRTGSLTGELFFGEGSRLTVL.

In its sample, this clonotype was seen many times. The genes are TRBV14 and TRBJ2-5; possibly TRBD2 for D (6 bases). V was pared by 4 bases and J by 3 bases, with 18 bases between. Germline V gene data show CDR1 as SGHDN and CDR2 as FVKESK. This CDR3 has 16 residues. The CDR3 loop reads CASSPRGGRGEETQYF. In nucleotides, the CDR3 is TGTGCCAGCAGCCCGAGAGGCGGGCGGGGTGAAGAGACCCAGTACTTC. Variable domain in full (rest from reference TRBV14 and TRBJ2-5): EAGVTQFPSHSVIEKGQTVTLRCDPISGHDNLYWYRRVMGKEIKFLLHFVKESKQDESGMPNNRFLAERTGGTYSTLKVQPAELEDSGVYFCASSPRGGRGEETQYFGPGTRLLVL.

This clonotype was observed at least ten times. The rearrangement joins TRBV6-8 to TRBJ2-4; 7 nucleotides line up with TRBD2. The CDR3 sequence is 14 residues long. In germline, CDR1 is MNHGY, CDR2 SAAAGT. V lost 6 bases to trimming and J lost 4 bases; unmatched junction nucleotides: 6. The CDR3 sequence is CASSPGTIKNIQYF. The CDR3 nucleotides are TGTGCCAGCAGCCCCGGGACTATTAAAAACATTCAGTACTTC.

This clonotype has a count of ten or more. The J gene is TRBJ2-1, the V gene TRBV7-3; 7 bases match TRBD1. Germline CDR1 reads SGHTA; CDR2 reads FQGTGA. V trimming: 5 bases; J trimming: 9 bases; junction bases outside the gene matches: 13. This CDR3 has 15 residues. The DNA for the CDR3 is TGTGCCAGCAGCCTGTTGGGACAGTCGGGCAGTGAGCAGTTCTTC. Translation gives CASSLLGQSGSEQFF.

At least ten counts were recorded for this clonotype. The CDR3 DNA follows: TGCAGCGTTGAAGCTCGGATGGGCAAAAACATTCAGTACTTC. Protein: CSVEARMGKNIQYF. The gene calls are TRBV29-1 and TRBJ2-4; D gene unclear. Germline V gives CDR1 SQVTM, CDR2 ANQGSEA. This CDR3 has 14 amino acids. V was pared by 1 base and J by 3 bases, with 10 bases between. Based on the CDR3 plus reference TRBV29-1 and TRBJ2-4, the full variable domain is SAVISQKPSRDICQRGTSLTIQCQVDSQVTMMFWYRQQPGQSLTLIATANQGSEATYESGFVIDKFPISRPNLTFSTLTVSNMSPEDSSIYLCSVEARMGKNIQYFGAGTRLSVL.